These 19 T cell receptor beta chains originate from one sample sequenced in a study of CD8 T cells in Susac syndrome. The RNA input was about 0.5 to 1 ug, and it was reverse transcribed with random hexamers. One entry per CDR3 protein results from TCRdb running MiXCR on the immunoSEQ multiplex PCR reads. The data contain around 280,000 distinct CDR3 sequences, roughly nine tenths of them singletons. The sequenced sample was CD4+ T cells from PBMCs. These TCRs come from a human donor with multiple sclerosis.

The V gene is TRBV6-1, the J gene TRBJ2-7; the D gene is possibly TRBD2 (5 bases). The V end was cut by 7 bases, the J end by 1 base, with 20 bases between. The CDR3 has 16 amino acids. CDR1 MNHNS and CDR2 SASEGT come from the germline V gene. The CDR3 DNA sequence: TGTGCCAGCACTCCCTTGGGAGTCCAAAGTTCCTACGAGCAGTACTTC. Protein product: CASTPLGVQSSYEQYF.

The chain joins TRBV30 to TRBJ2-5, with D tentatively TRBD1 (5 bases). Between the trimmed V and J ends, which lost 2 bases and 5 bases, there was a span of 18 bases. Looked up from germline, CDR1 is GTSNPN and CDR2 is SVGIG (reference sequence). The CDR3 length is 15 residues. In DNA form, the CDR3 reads TGTGCCTGGAGTCTAAAAGGGGCAAGGTGGGAGACCCAGTACTTC. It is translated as CAWSLKGARWETQYF.

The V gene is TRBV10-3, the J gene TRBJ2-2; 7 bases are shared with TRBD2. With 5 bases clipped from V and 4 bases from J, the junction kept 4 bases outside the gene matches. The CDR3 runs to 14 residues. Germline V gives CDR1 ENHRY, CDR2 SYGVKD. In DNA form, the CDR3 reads TGTGCCATCAGTAGCGGGGATACCACCGGGGAGCTGTTTTTT. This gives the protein CAISSGDTTGELFF.

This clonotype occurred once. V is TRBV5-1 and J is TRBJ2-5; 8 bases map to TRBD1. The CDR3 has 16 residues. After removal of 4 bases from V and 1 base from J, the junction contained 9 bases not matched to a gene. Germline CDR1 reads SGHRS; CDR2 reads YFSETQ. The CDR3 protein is CASSPWTGNFQETQYF. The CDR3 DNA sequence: TGCGCCAGCAGCCCGTGGACAGGGAATTTCCAAGAGACCCAGTACTTC.

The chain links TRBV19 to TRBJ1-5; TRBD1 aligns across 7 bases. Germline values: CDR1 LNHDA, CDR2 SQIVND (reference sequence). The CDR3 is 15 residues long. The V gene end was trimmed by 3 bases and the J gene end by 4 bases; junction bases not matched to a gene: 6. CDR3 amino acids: CASSIQGTENQPQHF. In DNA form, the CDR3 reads TGTGCCAGTAGTATTCAAGGGACAGAGAATCAGCCCCAGCATTTT.

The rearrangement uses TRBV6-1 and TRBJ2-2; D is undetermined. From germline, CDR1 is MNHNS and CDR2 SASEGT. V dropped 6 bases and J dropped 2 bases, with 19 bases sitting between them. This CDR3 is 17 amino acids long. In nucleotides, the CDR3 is TGTGCCAGCAGAAATTTGCGAATAGTTTATAACACCGGGGAGCTGTTTTTT. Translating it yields CASRNLRIVYNTGELFF.

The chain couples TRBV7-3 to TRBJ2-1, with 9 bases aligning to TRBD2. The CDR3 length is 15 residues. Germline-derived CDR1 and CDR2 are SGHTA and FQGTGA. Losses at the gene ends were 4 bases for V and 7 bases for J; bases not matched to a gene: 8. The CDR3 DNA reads TGTGCCAGCAGCTCCTTGGCGGGAGGGTCGAATGAGCAGTTCTTC. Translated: CASSSLAGGSNEQFF.

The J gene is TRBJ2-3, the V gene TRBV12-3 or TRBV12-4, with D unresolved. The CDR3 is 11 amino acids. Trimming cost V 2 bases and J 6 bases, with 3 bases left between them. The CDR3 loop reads CASSLQDTQYF. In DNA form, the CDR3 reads TGTGCCAGCAGTTTACAGGATACGCAGTATTTT.

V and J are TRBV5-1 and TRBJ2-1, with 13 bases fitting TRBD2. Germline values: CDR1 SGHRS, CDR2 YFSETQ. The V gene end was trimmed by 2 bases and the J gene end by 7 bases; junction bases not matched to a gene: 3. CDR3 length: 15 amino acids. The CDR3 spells CASSLETSGRNEQFF. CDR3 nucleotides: TGCGCCAGCAGCTTAGAGACTAGCGGGAGGAATGAGCAGTTCTTC.

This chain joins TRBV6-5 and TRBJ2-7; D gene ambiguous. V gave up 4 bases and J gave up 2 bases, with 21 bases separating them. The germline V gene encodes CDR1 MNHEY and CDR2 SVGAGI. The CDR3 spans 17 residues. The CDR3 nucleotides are TGTGCCAGCAGTTTCCTCCCGGTCGGCGGCACTACCTACGAGCAGTACTTC. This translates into CASSFLPVGGTTYEQYF.

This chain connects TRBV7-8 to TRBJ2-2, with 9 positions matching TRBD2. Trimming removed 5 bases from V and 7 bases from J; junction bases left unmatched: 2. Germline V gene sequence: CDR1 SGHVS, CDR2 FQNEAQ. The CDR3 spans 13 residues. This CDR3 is CASSRAGGGELFF. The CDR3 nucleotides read TGTGCCAGCAGCAGAGCGGGGGGCGGGGAGCTGTTTTTT.

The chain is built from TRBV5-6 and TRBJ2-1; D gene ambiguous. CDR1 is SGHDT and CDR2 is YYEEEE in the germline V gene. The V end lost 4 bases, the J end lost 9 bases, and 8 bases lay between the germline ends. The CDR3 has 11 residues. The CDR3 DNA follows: TGTGCCAGCAGCCAGACGTTTGAGCAGTTCTTC. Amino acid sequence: CASSQTFEQFF. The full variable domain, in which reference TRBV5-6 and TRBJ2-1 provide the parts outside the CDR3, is DAGVTQSPTHLIKTRGQQVTLRCSPKSGHDTVSWYQQALGQGPQFIFQYYEEEERQRGNFPDRFSGHQFPNYSSELNVNALLLGDSALYLCASSQTFEQFFGPGTRLTVL.

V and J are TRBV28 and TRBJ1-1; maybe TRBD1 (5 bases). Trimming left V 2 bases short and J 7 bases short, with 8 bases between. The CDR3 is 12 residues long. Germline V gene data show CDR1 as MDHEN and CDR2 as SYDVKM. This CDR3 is CASSLLQGEAFF. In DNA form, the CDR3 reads TGTGCCAGCAGTTTACTCCAGGGTGAAGCTTTCTTT. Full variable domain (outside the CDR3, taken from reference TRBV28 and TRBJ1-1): DVKVTQSSRYLVKRTGEKVFLECVQDMDHENMFWYRQDPGLGLRLIYFSYDVKMKEKGDIPEGYSVSREKKERFSLILESASTNQTSMYLCASSLLQGEAFFGQGTRLTVV.

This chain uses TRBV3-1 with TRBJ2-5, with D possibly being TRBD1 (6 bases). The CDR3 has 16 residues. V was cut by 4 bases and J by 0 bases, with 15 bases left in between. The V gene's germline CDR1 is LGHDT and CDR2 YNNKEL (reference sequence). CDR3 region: CASSLPLDRYQETQYF. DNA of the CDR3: TGTGCCAGCAGCCTTCCGCTTGACAGGTACCAAGAGACCCAGTACTTC.

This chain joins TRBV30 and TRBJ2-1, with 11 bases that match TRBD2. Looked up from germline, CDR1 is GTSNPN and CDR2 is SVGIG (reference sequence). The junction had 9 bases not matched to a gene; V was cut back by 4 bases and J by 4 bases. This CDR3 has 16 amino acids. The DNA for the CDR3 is TGTGCCTGGACAAGGACCGGGACTAGCGGATACAATGAGCAGTTCTTC. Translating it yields CAWTRTGTSGYNEQFF.

CDR3 sequence (DNA): TGTGCCAGCAGTCGGGACAAGGGTACTCAAGAGACCCAGTACTTC. This translates into CASSRDKGTQETQYF. V is TRBV2 and J is TRBJ2-5; TRBD1 is a possible D gene (6 bases). Trimming took off 5 bases at V and 2 bases at J, with 15 bases between the two ends. The V gene's germline CDR1 is SNHLY and CDR2 FYNNEI. The length of the CDR3 is 15 residues.

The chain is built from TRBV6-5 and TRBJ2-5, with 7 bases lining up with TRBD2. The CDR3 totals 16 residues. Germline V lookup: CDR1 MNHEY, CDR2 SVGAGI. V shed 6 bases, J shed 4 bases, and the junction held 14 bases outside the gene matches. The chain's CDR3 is CASRPSRGAGVETQYF. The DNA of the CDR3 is TGTGCCAGCAGACCCTCGAGAGGCGCGGGGGTAGAGACCCAGTACTTC.

The CDR3 spells CASSPSPGTGELFF. CDR3 nucleotide sequence: TGTGCCAGCAGTCCGTCTCCGGGGACCGGGGAGCTGTTTTTT. This sequence joins TRBV6-2 or TRBV6-3 and TRBJ2-2, with a tentative D call TRBD2 (5 bases). From germline, CDR1 is MNHEY and CDR2 SVGEGT. The V end lost 5 bases, the J end lost 5 bases, and 12 bases lay between the germline ends. The CDR3 spans 14 residues.

The CDR3 spells CASSTAGETEAFF. CDR3 DNA: TGCGCCAGCAGCACGGCGGGGGAAACTGAAGCTTTCTTT. The chain employs TRBV5-1 and TRBJ1-1; D is possibly TRBD1 (5 bases). V gave up 4 bases and J gave up 5 bases, with 12 bases separating them. This CDR3 has 13 amino acids. The germline CDR1 and CDR2 sequences are SGHRS and YFSETQ.